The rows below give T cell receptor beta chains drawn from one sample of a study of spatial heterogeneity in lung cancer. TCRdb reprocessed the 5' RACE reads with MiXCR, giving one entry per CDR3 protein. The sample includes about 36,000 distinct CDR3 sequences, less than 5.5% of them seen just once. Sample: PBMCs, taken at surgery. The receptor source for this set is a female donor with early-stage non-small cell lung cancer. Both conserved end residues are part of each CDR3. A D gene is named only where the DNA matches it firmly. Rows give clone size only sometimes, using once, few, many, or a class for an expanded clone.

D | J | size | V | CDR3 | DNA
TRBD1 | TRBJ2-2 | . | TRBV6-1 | CATTVGQGGNTGELFF | TGTGCCACCACCGTAGGACAGGGGGGTAACACCGGGGAGCTGTTTTTT
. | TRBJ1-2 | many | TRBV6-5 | CASSYTRVSYGYTF | TGTGCCAGCAGTTACACCAGGGTTAGCTATGGCTACACCTTC
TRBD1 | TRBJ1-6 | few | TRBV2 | CASRDGQGSSPLHF | TGTGCCAGCAGGGACGGACAGGGATCCTCACCCCTCCACTTT
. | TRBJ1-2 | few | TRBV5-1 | CASRYLNYGYTF | TGCGCCAGCAGGTACCTAAACTATGGCTACACCTTC
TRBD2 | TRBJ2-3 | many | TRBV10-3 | CAIRAGGRPDTQYF | TGTGCCATCCGAGCGGGAGGGCGCCCAGATACGCAGTATTTT
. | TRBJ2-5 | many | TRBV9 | CASSGWELQTQYF | TGTGCCAGCAGCGGTTGGGAGCTGCAGACCCAGTACTTC
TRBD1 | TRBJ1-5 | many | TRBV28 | CASSSADRDQHF | TGTGCCAGCAGTTCCGCCGACAGGGACCAGCATTTT
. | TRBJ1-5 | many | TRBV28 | CASSREHNQPQHF | TGTGCCAGCAGCCGGGAGCACAATCAGCCCCAGCATTTT
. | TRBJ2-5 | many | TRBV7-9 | CASSLGQTTETQYF | TGTGCCAGCAGCTTAGGACAAACGACGGAGACCCAGTACTTC
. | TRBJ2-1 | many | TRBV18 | CASSPATFYNEQFF | TGTGCCAGCTCACCGGCGACATTTTACAATGAGCAGTTCTTC
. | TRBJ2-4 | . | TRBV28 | CASSLYSKNIQYF | TGTGCCAGCAGTTTATACAGCAAAAACATTCAGTACTTC